These T cell receptor beta chains were read from a single sample in a study of blood T cell repertoires in COVID-19. Sequencing used immunoSEQ multiplex PCR; TCRdb keeps in-frame clones, though not all of them. The sample shows about 110,000 clones, approximately 81% of them seen only once. Input material: peripheral blood. These TCRs come from a human donor in a cohort sampled during active COVID-19. CDR3s include the opening cysteine and the closing phenylalanine or tryptophan. The order of the fields is CDR3 length, V gene, D gene, clone size, J gene, CDR3 protein, CDR3 DNA. The D gene is left open where the match is weak. A row's size may be missing; if present it is once, few, many or a size class.

15	TRBV4-2	TRBD1	NA	TRBJ2-1	CASSRSDRGIDEQFF	TGTGCCAGCAGCCGCTCGGACAGGGGAATCGATGAGCAGTTCTTC
19	TRBV21-1	NA	NA	TRBJ2-7	CASSKMEGPTSGDPYEQYF	TGTGCCAGCAGCAAAATGGAGGGACCAACTAGCGGGGACCCCTACGAGCAGTACTTC
16	TRBV2	TRBD1	NA	TRBJ2-3	CASSEWDRADTDTQYF	TGTGCCAGCAGTGAATGGGACAGGGCTGACACAGATACGCAGTATTTT
14	TRBV7-9	NA	few	TRBJ1-6	CASSLRRVDSPLHF	TGTGCCAGCAGCTTACGCAGGGTTGATTCACCCCTCCACTTT
15	TRBV6-5	NA	NA	TRBJ1-1	CASWGGIGISTEAFF	TGTGCCAGCTGGGGGGGGATAGGTATCAGCACTGAAGCTTTCTTT
15	TRBV3-1/TRBV3-2	NA	NA	TRBJ2-3	CASSPRGRGADTQYF	TGTGCCAGCAGCCCCCGAGGGCGGGGCGCAGATACGCAGTATTTT
12	TRBV30	NA	once	TRBJ1-1	CAWTRPLTEAFF	TGTGCCTGGACGCGTCCGTTAACTGAAGCTTTCTTT
15	TRBV6-2/TRBV6-3	NA	NA	TRBJ2-4	CASSQAGPNGDIQYF	TGTGCCAGCAGTCAAGCAGGGCCCAATGGGGACATTCAGTACTTC
13	TRBV10-3	NA	NA	TRBJ1-1	CAISRSQNTEAFF	TGTGCCATCTCCCGATCACAGAACACTGAAGCTTTCTTT
14	TRBV9	NA	NA	TRBJ1-2	CASSVLPGLYGYTF	TGTGCCAGCAGCGTCCTTCCGGGACTCTATGGCTACACCTTC
14	TRBV5-4	TRBD2	NA	TRBJ2-1	CASSFRRGDNEQFF	TGTGCCAGCAGCTTTCGTCGGGGGGACAATGAGCAGTTCTTC
15	TRBV12-5	TRBD2	NA	TRBJ2-7	CASGLVAGRTYEQYF	TGTGCTAGTGGTTTGGTAGCGGGGCGCACCTACGAGCAGTACTTC
10	TRBV9	NA	NA	TRBJ1-2	CASSGQGYTF	TGTGCCAGCAGCGGACAAGGCTACACCTTC
18	TRBV9	NA	NA	TRBJ2-2	CASSVVPVGMLNTGELFF	TGTGCCAGCAGCGTAGTCCCAGTTGGTATGCTGAACACCGGGGAGCTGTTTTTT
15	TRBV6-2/TRBV6-3	NA	NA	TRBJ2-7	CASSYFSGSSYEQYF	TGTGCCAGCAGTTACTTTTCAGGCTCCTCTTACGAGCAGTACTTC
15	TRBV16	TRBD1	once	TRBJ1-5	CASSQGTGANQPQHF	TGTGCCAGCAGCCAAGGGACAGGGGCCAATCAGCCCCAGCATTTT
13	TRBV12-3/TRBV12-4	NA	NA	TRBJ2-7	CASTLGGPGEQYF	TGTGCCAGCACCTTGGGGGGGCCAGGCGAGCAGTACTTC
14	TRBV5-1	TRBD1	once	TRBJ2-7	CASSWTGGPYEQYF	TGCGCCAGCAGCTGGACAGGGGGCCCCTACGAGCAGTACTTC
15	TRBV7-9	NA	few	TRBJ1-2	CASSLGGVYEGGYTF	TGTGCCAGCAGCTTAGGGGGGGTCTACGAGGGTGGCTACACCTTC
13	TRBV6-5	NA	NA	TRBJ1-1	CASWKGGATEAFF	TGTGCCAGCTGGAAAGGGGGAGCCACTGAAGCTTTCTTT
13	TRBV11-1	NA	NA	TRBJ2-5	CASSIPEGETQYF	TGTGCCAGCAGCATCCCGGAGGGAGAGACCCAGTACTTC
16	TRBV5-1	NA	NA	TRBJ1-1	CASSGARTGKGTEAFF	TGCGCCAGCAGCGGCGCGCGTACAGGGAAGGGCACTGAAGCTTTCTTT
15	TRBV28	NA	NA	TRBJ1-3	CASSLAGHGRNTIYF	TGTGCCAGCAGTTTGGCAGGACACGGAAGGAACACCATATATTTT
16	TRBV28	NA	NA	TRBJ1-1	CASSFYAGGARTEAFF	TGTGCCAGCAGTTTCTACGCTGGGGGGGCTCGCACTGAAGCTTTCTTT
15	TRBV6-5	TRBD2	NA	TRBJ2-7	CASSRTSGAPYEQYF	TGTGCCAGCTCGAGGACTAGCGGGGCCCCCTACGAGCAGTACTTC
16	TRBV6-1	NA	once	TRBJ2-1	CASSVAQGDPYNEQFF	TGTGCCAGCAGTGTCGCGCAGGGCGACCCCTACAATGAGCAGTTCTTC
18	TRBV21-1	NA	NA	TRBJ2-3	CASSKRSGADRSSDTQYF	TGTGCCAGCAGCAAAAGGAGCGGGGCTGACAGATCTTCAGATACGCAGTATTTT
20	TRBV7-6	TRBD2	NA	TRBJ2-2	CASSLVAGAPKLKNTGELFF	TGTGCCAGCAGCTTAGTAGCGGGGGCCCCAAAACTGAAGAACACCGGGGAGCTGTTTTTT
13	TRBV4-3	TRBD1	NA	TRBJ1-6	CASKDREYGPLHF	TGCGCCAGCAAGGACAGGGAGTACGGACCCCTCCACTTT
15	TRBV3-1/TRBV3-2	TRBD1	NA	TRBJ1-5	CASSQGTGSLGPQHF	TGTGCCAGCAGCCAAGGGACAGGGTCTTTGGGGCCCCAGCATTTT
16	TRBV5-1	TRBD1	NA	TRBJ2-5	CASSSWDRGLQETQYF	TGCGCCAGCAGCTCATGGGACAGGGGGCTCCAAGAGACCCAGTACTTC
12	TRBV6-5	NA	NA	TRBJ2-3	CASSLTGDTQYF	TGTGCCAGCAGTCTGACTGGAGATACGCAGTATTTT
15	TRBV5-1	NA	NA	TRBJ1-3	CASSLEGGSGNTIYF	TGCGCCAGCAGCTTAGAAGGGGGCTCTGGAAACACCATATATTTT
16	TRBV5-4	TRBD1	once	TRBJ2-7	CASSRTGRGTYYEQYF	TGTGCCAGCAGCAGGACAGGACGGGGAACATATTACGAGCAGTACTTC
14	TRBV9	NA	NA	TRBJ1-2	CASSVSGLAYGYTF	TGTGCCAGCAGCGTTTCCGGGTTGGCCTATGGCTACACCTTC
18	TRBV21-1	NA	NA	TRBJ2-2	CASSARQTSGGPTGELFF	TGTGCCAGCAGCGCCCGGCAGACTAGCGGGGGCCCCACCGGGGAGCTGTTTTTT
10	TRBV29-1	TRBD1	NA	TRBJ1-1	CSVGQPEAFF	TGCAGCGTGGGACAGCCTGAAGCTTTCTTT
15	TRBV7-2	NA	few	TRBJ1-1	CASRVGPGQNTEAFF	TGTGCCAGCAGAGTGGGCCCGGGACAGAACACTGAAGCTTTCTTT
15	TRBV2	TRBD2	once	TRBJ2-2	CASSVTSGGNGELFF	TGTGCCAGCAGTGTGACTAGCGGGGGGAACGGGGAGCTGTTTTTT
15	TRBV6-5	TRBD1	NA	TRBJ2-7	CASSFRTGPGYEQYF	TGTGCCAGCAGTTTCAGGACAGGGCCTGGGTACGAGCAGTACTTC
15	TRBV9	TRBD2	NA	TRBJ2-3	CASSGGGGARDTQYF	TGTGCCAGCAGCGGAGGCGGGGGGGCTAGAGATACGCAGTATTTT
14	TRBV6-6	NA	once	TRBJ1-2	CASIESGTNYGYTF	TGTGCCAGCATAGAGTCAGGGACTAACTATGGCTACACCTTC
12	TRBV12-3/TRBV12-4	NA	NA	TRBJ1-1	CASSPKNTEAFF	TGTGCCAGCAGTCCCAAGAACACTGAAGCTTTCTTT
16	TRBV5-1	TRBD1	NA	TRBJ2-1	CASSTSGGSSYNEQFF	TGCGCCAGCAGCACCTCAGGGGGAAGCTCCTACAATGAGCAGTTCTTC